One TCR beta chain is described in this entry. The sample is drawn from a study of T-cell reconstitution after alpha-beta-depleted transplantation in children. Preparing the TCRbeta library involved the use of unique molecular identifiers. TCRdb used MiXCR to reprocess the PCR reads, holding one entry per CDR3 protein. Among hundreds of thousands of distinct CDR3 sequences listed, under 20% were seen once. The CDR3 has 16 residues. The V gene's germline CDR1 is LNHDA and CDR2 SQIVND (reference sequence). V was shortened by 4 bases and J by 1 base, with 16 bases between the two germline ends. J is TRBJ1-1 and V is TRBV19; maybe TRBD1 (5 bases). The receptor was derived from a boy younger than two who had a stem cell transplant for Wiskott-Aldrich syndrome, so the T cells may come from the graft donor. The sequences come from PBMCs, mostly from graft donor cells, collected 360 days after TCRalphabeta/CD19-depleted stem cell transplant. In DNA, the CDR3 is TGTGCCAGTAGTAAAATTGGGGCAAACAAGAACACTGAAGCTTTCTTT. Translated: CASSKIGANKNTEAFF.